The T cell receptor (beta chain) described here comes from a study of T-cell reconstitution after alpha-beta-depleted transplantation in children. Study-level points and caveats: Several hundred expanded graft clones reportedly were the source of alpha-beta T cells about two months after transplant. Certain patients had high TCRbeta diversity at day 60, and it came from recipient T cells and thymic progenitors that survived. T cells produced anew were the main source of T-cell counts and diversity one year after transplant.

The sample holds many counts of this clonotype. The target antigen is unknown. The TCRbeta library was prepared with unique molecular identifiers. TCRdb ran MiXCR on the PCR reads and lists one entry per CDR3 protein. The sample includes 200,000 or so distinct CDR3 sequences, roughly 7% seen only once; the top ten take 4.5% to 6.5%. Sample: PBMCs, taken before TCRalphabeta/CD19-depleted stem cell transplant. The sequence was obtained from a boy aged 2 to 9 with acute lymphoblastic leukemia, due to receive a stem cell transplant.

In nucleotides, the CDR3 is TGTGCCAGCAGCCAAATCGGTCAGGCGGGTGGCTACACCTTC. This codes for CASSQIGQAGGYTF. V gene TRBV3-1 combines with J gene TRBJ1-2, with D unresolved. CDR3 size: 14 residues. Germline V gene sequence: CDR1 LGHDT, CDR2 YNNKEL (reference sequence). With 2 bases removed from V and 7 bases from J, the gap between germline ends came to 14 bases.